This T cell receptor beta chain was identified during a study of cytomegalovirus exposure and HLA in healthy donors. Across the study: Most genotyped donors, around four fifths of some 400, had Caucasian-associated genetic ancestry.

Points from the study as a whole: A previous analysis found most TCR beta V segments productive roughly 90% or roughly 30% of the time.

Primers included in the PCR were 60 Vbeta and 13 Jbeta primers. Clones were read by immunoSEQ multiplex PCR, and TCRdb kept only the in-frame ones, dropping some. This table holds about 180,000 clones, approximately 80% found once. This clone was recorded once. Its antigen is not identified. The ends lost 3 bases at V and 0 bases at J; junction bases unmatched: 2. CDR3 length: 14 residues. From germline, CDR1 is GTSNPN and CDR2 SVGIG (reference sequence). The TCR comes from a girl under 10 years old in good health and CMV-seropositive. The sequencing sample was made of PBMCs. The chain uses TRBV30 and TRBJ1-3, with 7 positions matching TRBD1. CDR3 sequence: CAWRQGSSGNTIYF. The CDR3 DNA sequence: TGTGCCTGGAGACAGGGGAGCTCTGGAAACACCATATATTTT.